The table lists the clone carrying this TCR beta chain with many counts. Its target is unknown. The germline and genes are mouse ones. The read stops 4 residues short of the end of the CDR3; the missing end is completed from the germline J gene. cDNA serving as the sequencing template came from extracted, reverse transcribed RNA. Data came from immunoSEQ multiplex PCR; TCRdb stores just in-frame clones and leaves some out. In total the sample includes some 1,900 clones, none of them seen once. V lost 3 bases to trimming and J lost 0 bases, with 12 bases between them. Germline V CDR1 and CDR2: GKSSPN, SITVG. The CDR3 is made up of 14 amino acids. The record originates from a study of CD8+ T cells in alopecia areata. Study-level background: Skin grafts from approximately 6-12-month-old C3H/HeJ donors with spontaneous alopecia were placed on roughly 6-10-week-old female C3H/HeJ mice.

Regarding the study as a whole: Scalp sequencing also captures normal skin's resident alphabeta T cells. More clonal than normal scalp was lesional scalp, particularly alopecia totalis/universalis.

The sequence derives from a C3H/HeJ mouse with alopecia areata. The MHC haplotype recorded for the strain is H2-k. Source material: lesional skin. The rearrangement joins TRBV31 to TRBJ2-7; D may be TRBD2 (6 bases). CDR3 protein: CAWSLLGSSYEQYF. The CDR3 bases that were read are TGTGCCTGGAGCCTCCTGGGGAGCTCCTAT. Drawing the rest from reference TRBV31 and TRBJ2-7, the complete variable domain is AQTIHQWPVAEIKAVGSPLSLGCTIKGKSSPNLYWYWQATGGTLQQLFYSITVGQVESVVQLNLSASRPKDDQFILSTEKLLLSHSGFYLCAWSLLGSSYEQYFGPGTRLTVL.